One TCR beta chain is described in this entry. Its antigen is still unknown. Relative to the germline gene, one junction end is altered; a read error may explain this. This record comes from a study of esophageal squamous cell carcinoma under preoperative chemotherapy. Study-level information: Samples included peripheral blood T cells as well as tumor-infiltrating lymphocytes.

The CDR3 covers 16 residues. TCRdb passed the PCR reads through MiXCR, listing each CDR3 protein once. The sample records 30,000 or so distinct CDR3 sequences, around half being singletons. Points from the study as a whole: After treatment, tumor-infiltrating lymphocytes seemed to come partly from incoming peripheral T cells, not only local changes.

Regarding time point: after preoperative PTX-NDP chemotherapy. Sampling was performed from a patient given preoperative chemotherapy. The chain carries TRBV12-3 or TRBV12-4 and TRBJ2-3; TRBD2 aligns across 13 bases. This clonotype was obtained from a human donor with esophageal squamous cell carcinoma. The donor label of this sample is uncertain. CDR3 sequence: CASSTTSGGDTDTQYF. CDR3 bases: TGTGCCAGCAGTACTACTAGCGGGGGGGACACAGATACCCAGTATTTC.